This T cell receptor beta chain is from a study of T-cell memory formation after mild COVID-19. TCRdb re-derived calls from the 5' RACE reads in MiXCR, one entry per CDR3 protein. The sample contains fewer than 250,000 distinct CDR3 sequences, more than 9% of which appear only once. V lost 5 bases, J lost 1 base, and 5 bases stayed unmatched. This CDR3 contains 15 residues. Sequencing was done on a sample of PBMCs or a T cell subset sorted from them (not recorded which). This chain links TRBV12-3 or TRBV12-4 with TRBJ1-5; 7 positions match TRBD1. The sequence was obtained from a man aged 18 to 30 who had mild COVID-19 (a few samples of this study predate the infection). Cell type and time point are not known. Here the CDR3 reads CASSAGRGSNQPQHF. The CDR3 DNA follows: TGTGCCAGCAGTGCAGGCAGGGGGAGCAATCAGCCCCAGCATTTT.